The entry below describes one T cell receptor beta chain. The conserved closing phenylalanine or tryptophan is absent in this CDR3, likely reflecting a read error. The sample originates from a study of patients and donors after allogeneic stem cell transplantation. TCRdb processed the RT-PCR reads anew with MiXCR; each CDR3 protein has one entry. The sample has more than 150,000 distinct CDR3 sequences; nearly 25% are singletons. This CDR3 is 15 amino acids long. V lost 2 bases and J lost 2, with 10 bases in between. Germline V gene sequence: CDR1 SGHRS, CDR2 YFSETQ. V is TRBV5-1 and J is TRBJ1-4; D is perhaps TRBD1 (6 bases). The sequence was collected from a human donor who was either an allogeneic HSCT recipient or a stem cell or donor lymphocyte infusion donor (not recorded which). It is not recorded whose cells these are; they may come from a transplant donor. The sequencing input was blood, either unsorted or a sorted T cell fraction (not recorded which). In DNA, the CDR3 is TGCGCCAGCAGCTTATCAGGGGAGACTAATGAAAAACTGTTTTTG. It codes for CASSLSGETNEKLFL.